This is a list of T cell receptor beta chains from one sample in a study of control samples from healthy donors and cancer patients. Measured with immunoSEQ multiplex PCR; TCRdb has only the in-frame clones, and not every one. In the table there are tens of thousands of clones, about three quarters of which are singletons. Sample: formalin-fixed, paraffin-embedded tissue. The receptors were gathered from a male donor with melanoma. Each CDR3 is given with its conserved first and last residue. The D gene is left open where the match is weak. Only part of the rows carry a size: once, few, many, or a class if the clone is expanded.

j_call: TRBJ2-2
clone_size: .
d_call: TRBD2
v_call: TRBV6-5
cdr3_nt: TGTGCCAGCGGGGGACTAGAGAACACCGGGGAGCTGTTTTTT
cdr3_aa: CASGGLENTGELFF

j_call: TRBJ2-2
clone_size: .
d_call: TRBD2
v_call: TRBV28
cdr3_nt: TGTGCCAGCAGCCTTGGACTAGCGGATGGGGGGGTGCGGGAGCTGTTTTTT
cdr3_aa: CASSLGLADGGVRELFF

j_call: TRBJ2-2
clone_size: .
d_call: .
v_call: TRBV5-1
cdr3_nt: TGCGCCAGCAGCCCCGCGGGCGGAACTTCCACCGGGGAGCTGTTTTTT
cdr3_aa: CASSPAGGTSTGELFF

j_call: TRBJ2-2
clone_size: few
d_call: .
v_call: TRBV6-5
cdr3_nt: TGTGCCAGCGGGGCCCGGGGTCAGGCCACCGGGGAGCTGTTTTTT
cdr3_aa: CASGARGQATGELFF

j_call: TRBJ2-7
clone_size: .
d_call: TRBD2
v_call: TRBV2
cdr3_nt: TGTGCCAGCACTAGCGGGTCCTACGAGCAGTACTTC
cdr3_aa: CASTSGSYEQYF

j_call: TRBJ2-1
clone_size: .
d_call: .
v_call: TRBV4-2
cdr3_nt: TGTGCCAGCAGCCAAGCCGGGACCTACAATGAGCAGTTCTTC
cdr3_aa: CASSQAGTYNEQFF

j_call: TRBJ2-7
clone_size: few
d_call: .
v_call: TRBV15
cdr3_nt: TGTGCCACCAGCAGAGAACCCTACGAGCAGTACTTC
cdr3_aa: CATSREPYEQYF

j_call: TRBJ1-6
clone_size: .
d_call: TRBD1
v_call: TRBV10-3
cdr3_nt: TGTGCCATAGCGACAGGGGGAAGTTCACCCCTCCACTTT
cdr3_aa: CAIATGGSSPLHF

j_call: TRBJ2-7
clone_size: .
d_call: .
v_call: TRBV5-1
cdr3_nt: TGCGCCAGCAGCCAGGGGGGATTGGAGGACGAGCAGTACTTC
cdr3_aa: CASSQGGLEDEQYF

j_call: TRBJ1-1
clone_size: .
d_call: TRBD1
v_call: TRBV7-9
cdr3_nt: TGTGCCAGCAGCATTACAGGGGAGGCTTTCTTT
cdr3_aa: CASSITGEAFF

j_call: TRBJ1-2
clone_size: .
d_call: .
v_call: TRBV6-4
cdr3_nt: TGTGCCAGCAGTTCCGCCGGGGGCTATGGCTACACCTTC
cdr3_aa: CASSSAGGYGYTF

j_call: TRBJ2-1
clone_size: .
d_call: .
v_call: TRBV18
cdr3_nt: TGTGCCAGCTCCCTCGCGGGAACCAATGAGCAGTTCTTC
cdr3_aa: CASSLAGTNEQFF

j_call: TRBJ1-5
clone_size: .
d_call: .
v_call: TRBV19
cdr3_nt: TGTGCCAGTAGTATACGGGGAAATAGCAATCAGCCCCAGCATTTT
cdr3_aa: CASSIRGNSNQPQHF

j_call: TRBJ1-3
clone_size: .
d_call: .
v_call: TRBV7-8
cdr3_nt: TGTGCCAGCAGCTCGGGAAGGAGCTCTGGAAACACCATATATTTT
cdr3_aa: CASSSGRSSGNTIYF

j_call: TRBJ2-2
clone_size: few
d_call: TRBD1
v_call: TRBV19
cdr3_nt: TGTGCCAGTAGTATTTCGAACAGGGGGATCGGGGAGCTGTTTTTT
cdr3_aa: CASSISNRGIGELFF

j_call: TRBJ1-6
clone_size: .
d_call: .
v_call: TRBV3-1/TRBV3-2
cdr3_nt: TGTGCCAGCAGCCAGGGCGGTTCACCCCTCCACTTT
cdr3_aa: CASSQGGSPLHF